These 2 T cell receptor beta chains share one sample of origin, sequenced in a study of blood T cell repertoires in COVID-19 (dated by TCRdb to about 2020). Library preparation employed the immunoSEQ multiplex PCR assay. This immuneACCESS table, as held by TCRdb, lists in-frame sequences with V and J called but not all clones. Of the missing ones, under half trace to an unresolved V gene in checked studies; the others have no known cause. Here the sample has about 85,000 clones; 91% occur a single time. The ten largest make up under 2.5% of the sample. The sample consisted of peripheral blood. Receptors originate from a human donor with active COVID-19. The donor label of this sample is uncertain.

J is TRBJ1-4 and V is TRBV10-2; maybe TRBD1 (6 bases). Germline V gene sequence: CDR1 WSHSY, CDR2 SAAADI. The CDR3 has 13 amino acids. The ends were cut back, 4 bases at V and 5 bases at J, with 8 bases in the middle. CDR3 sequence (DNA): TGCGCCAGCAGTGGCGGACAGAATGAAAAACTGTTTTTT. Translating it yields CASSGGQNEKLFF.

The gene calls are TRBV18 and TRBJ2-1, with 8 bases lining up with TRBD1. CDR3 length: 13 amino acids. From germline, CDR1 is KGHSH and CDR2 LQKENI. Losses at the gene ends were 3 bases for V and 8 bases for J; bases not matched to a gene: 3. CDR3 nucleotides: TGTGCCAGCTCACCCCCGACAGGGGATGAGCAGTTCTTC. Translation: CASSPPTGDEQFF.